Included here is one TCR beta chain sequence, with context. The antigen is not known. This specimen belongs to a study of beta chain features in type 1 diabetes. The sequenced template was cDNA made from the entire isolated RNA. TCRdb's table, derived via immunoSEQ multiplex PCR, lists solely in-frame clones and lacks some. The sample lists a few hundred thousand clones; around 26% were seen once. Study-level points and caveats: Researchers reported that naive, central memory and Treg TCRB repertoires appeared more similar in patients than in healthy donors. PCR might favor shorter templates, but any such skew would affect patients and controls equally.

V lost 5 bases and J 7 bases, leaving 21 bases between the germline ends. The CDR3 is made up of 16 amino acids. CDR1 SGHTA and CDR2 FQGNSA come from the germline V gene. Sequenced: central memory CD4+ T cells from blood. The sequence was collected from a man younger than 40 in good health. This chain connects TRBV7-2 to TRBJ2-1; D may be TRBD2 (7 bases). Here the CDR3 DNA reads TGTGCCAGCAGCCCTGGGGGGCGCTTCGGGAGGAATGAGCAGTTCTTC. Protein sequence: CASSPGGRFGRNEQFF.